The clone carrying this T cell receptor (beta chain) came up many times. Its target is unknown. Researchers amplified the TCR beta CDR3 regions from RNA transcripts. Using the HTBI primer set, a first-round RT-PCR was run on the TCR CDR3. TCRdb recomputed calls from the multiplex PCR reads with MiXCR, one row per CDR3 protein. The repertoire holds roughly 290,000 distinct CDR3 sequences, with around 15% as singletons. The sample originates from a study of T cells in Graves' hyperthyroidism and ophthalmopathy. Looking at the study overall: Blood was drawn when the patient was first diagnosed and still untreated. The study, taken as a whole, reports: Within blood appeared most thyroid clonotypes that had expanded above 0.001.

V was cut by 4 bases and J by 4 bases, with 10 bases left in between. This CDR3 is built from 13 residues. Germline V lookup: CDR1 LGHDT, CDR2 YNNKEL (reference sequence). Every diagnosis used clinical symptoms, serum thyroxine and TRAb, thyroid ultrasound and orbital computed tomography. The source material was blood. The receptor comes from an older woman with Graves' ophthalmopathy. This chain joins TRBV3-1 and TRBJ1-1; no clear D gene. The CDR3 coding sequence is TGTGCCAGCAGCCCTTTAACGGGCACTGAAGCTTTCTTT. Protein sequence: CASSPLTGTEAFF.